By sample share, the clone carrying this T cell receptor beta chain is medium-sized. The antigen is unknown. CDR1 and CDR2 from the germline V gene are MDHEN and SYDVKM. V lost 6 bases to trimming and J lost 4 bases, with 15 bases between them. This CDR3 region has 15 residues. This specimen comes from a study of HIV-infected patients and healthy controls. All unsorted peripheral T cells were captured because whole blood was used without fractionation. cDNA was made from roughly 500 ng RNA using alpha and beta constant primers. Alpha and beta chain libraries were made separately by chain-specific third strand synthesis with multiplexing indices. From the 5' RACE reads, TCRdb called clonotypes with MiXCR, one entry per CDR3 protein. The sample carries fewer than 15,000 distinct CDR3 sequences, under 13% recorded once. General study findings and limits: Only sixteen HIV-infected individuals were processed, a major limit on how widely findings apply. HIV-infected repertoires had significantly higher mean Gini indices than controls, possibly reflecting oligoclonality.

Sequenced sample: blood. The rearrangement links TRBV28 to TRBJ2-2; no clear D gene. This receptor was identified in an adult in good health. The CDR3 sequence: CASSPDEGGTGELFF. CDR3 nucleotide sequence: TGTGCCAGCAGCCCGGACGAAGGCGGCACCGGGGAGCTGTTTTTT. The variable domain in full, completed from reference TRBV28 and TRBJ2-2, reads DVKVTQSSRYLVKRTGEKVFLECVQDMDHENMFWYRQDPGLGLRLIYFSYDVKMKEKGDIPEGYSVSREKKERFSLILESASTNQTSMYLCASSPDEGGTGELFFGEGSRLTVL.